Listed here are 27 T cell receptor beta chains from one sample, sequenced in a study of blood T cell repertoires in COVID-19. Some clones are missing from TCRdb's copy, which holds only in-frame ones; the method was immunoSEQ multiplex PCR. The repertoire has a few hundred thousand clones, under 90% of them found once; the top ten carry approximately 5%. Sequencing was carried out using peripheral blood. These receptors came from a woman between 55 and 75 years old who had recovered from COVID-19.

The chain links TRBV15 to TRBJ2-7; a possible D gene is TRBD2 (6 bases). Trimming removed 4 bases from V and 2 bases from J, with 24 bases in between. The CDR3 has 18 amino acids. Germline V gene sequence: CDR1 LNHNV, CDR2 YYDKDF (reference sequence). This CDR3 reads CATSMRGSREGRPYEQYF. In DNA, the CDR3 is TGTGCCACCAGCATGCGGGGAAGCCGCGAGGGAAGGCCCTACGAGCAGTACTTC. The full variable domain, with the rest looked up from reference TRBV15 and TRBJ2-7, is DAMVIQNPRYQVTQFGKPVTLSCSQTLNHNVMYWYQQKSSQAPKLLFHYYDKDFNNEADTPDNFQSRRPNTSFCFLDIRSPGLGDTAMYLCATSMRGSREGRPYEQYFGPGTRLTVT.

The chain couples TRBV7-9 to TRBJ1-4, with 9 bases aligning to TRBD1. Germline V gene data show CDR1 as SEHNR and CDR2 as FQNEAQ (reference sequence). V lost 5 bases to trimming and J lost 8 bases; unmatched junction nucleotides: 12. CDR3 size: 16 residues. The CDR3 region is CASSLLSRTGDEKLFF. The CDR3 DNA follows: TGTGCCAGCAGCCTCCTATCTAGGACAGGGGACGAAAAACTGTTTTTT. Full variable domain (rest looked up from reference TRBV7-9 and TRBJ1-4): DTGVSQNPRHKITKRGQNVTFRCDPISEHNRLYWYRQTLGQGPEFLTYFQNEAQLEKSRLLSDRFSAERPKGSFSTLEIQRTEQGDSAMYLCASSLLSRTGDEKLFFGSGTQLSVL.

The genes are TRBV11-2 and TRBJ2-3, with D maybe TRBD2 (5 bases). From germline, CDR1 is SGHAT and CDR2 FQNNGV. The ends were cut back, 4 bases at V and 11 bases at J, with 13 bases in the middle. CDR3 length: 12 amino acids. In DNA, the CDR3 is TGTGCCAGCAGCTCCTATGCGGGTGGGCAGTATTTT. Encoded protein: CASSSYAGGQYF.

The V gene is TRBV6-5, the J gene TRBJ2-1; possibly TRBD1 for D (5 bases). This CDR3 region has 14 residues. V lost 0 bases and J 7 bases, leaving 10 bases between the germline ends. Germline V gives CDR1 MNHEY, CDR2 SVGAGI. The CDR3 DNA reads TGTGCCAGCAGTTACTCGCAGGGTTGGAATGAGCAGTTCTTC. Translating gives CASSYSQGWNEQFF.

The chain uses TRBV18 and TRBJ1-1, with TRBD1 identical over 10 bases. This CDR3 spans 15 amino acids. The trim removed 3 bases at V and 4 bases at J, leaving 5 bases unmatched. CDR1 and CDR2 (germline): KGHSH, LQKENI. CDR3 in amino acids: CASSPGQGEGTEAFF. In nucleotides, the CDR3 is TGTGCCAGCTCACCCGGACAGGGGGAGGGCACTGAAGCTTTCTTT. Full variable domain (outside the CDR3, taken from reference TRBV18 and TRBJ1-1): NAGVMQNPRHLVRRRGQEARLRCSPMKGHSHVYWYRQLPEEGLKFMVYLQKENIIDESGMPKERFSAEFPKEGPSILRIQQVVRGDSAAYFCASSPGQGEGTEAFFGQGTRLTVV.

This clone was recorded once. This chain links TRBV4-1 with TRBJ1-2; possibly TRBD1 for D (5 bases). Trimming removed 0 bases from V and 7 bases from J, with 18 bases in between. In germline, CDR1 is MGHRA, CDR2 YSYEKL. The CDR3 is 16 residues long. In DNA, the CDR3 is TGCGCCAGCAGCCAAGATGAGGTGGCGGGACTGGTTGGCTACACCTTC. Amino acid sequence: CASSQDEVAGLVGYTF.

The chain combines TRBV5-5 with TRBJ1-2; 9 bases fit TRBD1. Germline V gene data show CDR1 as SGHKS and CDR2 as YYEKEE (reference sequence). Trimming took 9 bases from V and 3 from J; bases not matched to a gene: 6. The CDR3 totals 13 residues. The CDR3 here is CATPGQGDYGYTF. The DNA for the CDR3 is TGTGCCACCCCGGGACAGGGTGACTATGGCTACACCTTC.

This clone was counted between two and nine times. The rearrangement uses TRBV5-1 and TRBJ2-2; tentatively, D is TRBD1 (5 bases). The germline V and J ends were trimmed by 0 bases and 3 bases, with 9 bases remaining between them. CDR3 length: 15 residues. Per germline, CDR1 SGHRS and CDR2 YFSETQ. The chain's CDR3 is CASSLEGWYTGELFF. Written as DNA, the CDR3 is TGCGCCAGCAGCTTGGAGGGGTGGTACACCGGGGAGCTGTTTTTT.

The table lists this clone with a few counts. The rearrangement links TRBV6-5 to TRBJ2-1, with 7 bases fitting TRBD1. The CDR3 has 13 amino acids. Trimming cost V 0 bases and J 9 bases; bases outside gene matches: 2. In germline, CDR1 is MNHEY, CDR2 SVGAGI. In DNA form, the CDR3 reads TGTGCCAGCAGTTACTCGTGGGACAGTGAGCAGTTCTTC. It specifies CASSYSWDSEQFF.

The chain is built from TRBV15 and TRBJ2-3; 9 nucleotides agree with TRBD1. V trimming: 2 bases; J trimming: 0 bases; junction bases outside the gene matches: 6. This CDR3 comprises 17 residues. Per germline, CDR1 LNHNV and CDR2 YYDKDF (reference sequence). For the CDR3, the DNA is TGTGCCACCAGCAGATCCCGGGACAGGGCTAGCACAGATACGCAGTATTTT. Translation gives CATSRSRDRASTDTQYF.

This clone was seen just once. This CDR3 reads CASRQANYGYTF. CDR3 DNA: TGTGCCAGCAGACAAGCTAACTATGGCTACACCTTC. The chain links TRBV2 to TRBJ1-2, with unresolved D. This CDR3 comprises 12 residues. Trimming took 6 bases from V and 0 from J, leaving 5 bases between them. Per the germline V gene, CDR1 is SNHLY and CDR2 is FYNNEI. The full variable domain, with the rest looked up from reference TRBV2 and TRBJ1-2, is EPEVTQTPSHQVTQMGQEVILRCVPISNHLYFYWYRQILGQKVEFLVSFYNNEISEKSEIFDDQFSVERPDGSNFTLKIRSTKLEDSAMYFCASRQANYGYTFGSGTRLTVV.

The genes are TRBV19 and TRBJ1-5; tentatively, D is TRBD1 (5 bases). CDR1 is LNHDA and CDR2 is SQIVND in the germline V gene (reference sequence). The germline V and J ends were trimmed by 7 bases and 0 bases, with 16 bases remaining between them. This CDR3 region has 16 residues. This CDR3 reads CASIGRGINSNQPQHF. The CDR3 DNA sequence: TGTGCCAGTATCGGTCGGGGGATAAATAGCAATCAGCCCCAGCATTTT.

The V call is TRBV11-2, the J call TRBJ2-7; no clear D. V lost 3 bases, J lost 4 bases, and 4 bases lay in between. Looked up from germline, CDR1 is SGHAT and CDR2 is FQNNGV. The length of the CDR3 is 11 residues. The DNA of the CDR3 is TGTGCCAGCAGCTTCCGGTACGAGCAGTACTTC. Translated, it gives CASSFRYEQYF.

Ten or more counts support this clone. The genes are TRBV30 and TRBJ2-3; 7 bases are a match to TRBD2. CDR3 length: 15 amino acids. V lost 2 bases, J lost 3 bases, and 8 bases stayed unmatched. Germline V gene data show CDR1 as GTSNPN and CDR2 as SVGIG (reference sequence). The CDR3 region has the DNA TGTGCCTGGAGTATTGGGGGGGGAGAAACAGATACGCAGTATTTT. This gives the protein CAWSIGGGETDTQYF.

J is TRBJ2-3 and V is TRBV18, with 9 nucleotides matching TRBD2. After removal of 0 bases from V and 3 bases from J, the junction contained 4 bases not matched to a gene. This CDR3 region has 16 residues. CDR1 and CDR2 (germline): KGHSH, LQKENI. The CDR3 is CASSPPAGGRTDTQYF. The CDR3 nucleotides read TGTGCCAGCTCACCACCGGCGGGGGGGCGTACAGATACGCAGTATTTT.

The V and J genes are TRBV30 and TRBJ2-1, with 11 nucleotides matching TRBD1. The germline CDR1 and CDR2 sequences are GTSNPN and SVGIG (reference sequence). V trimming: 3 bases; J trimming: 8 bases; junction bases outside the gene matches: 12. The CDR3 has 16 residues. CDR3: CAWSNPGDRGGDEQFF. CDR3 DNA sequence: TGTGCCTGGAGCAACCCGGGGGACAGGGGGGGTGATGAGCAGTTCTTC.

This clone was seen a single time. V usage is TRBV4-1 and J usage is TRBJ2-7, with 10 bases lining up with TRBD2. There are 15 residues in the CDR3. J was trimmed by 5 bases and V by 4 bases; bases with no gene match: 8. CDR1 is MGHRA, CDR2 YSYEKL, per germline. The CDR3 sequence: CASSPPSGGANEQYF. The CDR3, as DNA: TGCGCCAGCAGCCCCCCGAGCGGGGGGGCCAACGAGCAGTACTTC.

The chain links TRBV5-1 to TRBJ1-2; D not certain. V was trimmed by 1 base and J by 0 bases, leaving 7 bases between them. The germline V gene has CDR1 SGHRS and CDR2 YFSETQ. The CDR3 loop spans 14 amino acids. CDR3 amino acids: CASSLTDTNYGYTF. The CDR3 DNA is TGCGCCAGCAGCTTGACAGACACTAACTATGGCTACACCTTC.

This chain connects TRBV7-2 to TRBJ1-2; D uncertain. The CDR3 covers 13 residues. V lost 5 bases to trimming and J lost 2 bases, with 9 bases between them. The germline V gene has CDR1 SGHTA and CDR2 FQGNSA. This chain's CDR3 is CASSHGLNYGYTF. The CDR3 region has the DNA TGTGCCAGCAGCCACGGACTGAACTATGGCTACACCTTC.

The chain is built from TRBV9 and TRBJ1-2; 7 nucleotides agree with TRBD1. The V gene end was trimmed by 2 bases and the J gene end by 4 bases; junction bases not matched to a gene: 11. CDR1 and CDR2 (germline): SGDLS, YYNGEE. CDR3 length: 16 residues. CDR3 region: CASSVEAAGTAYGYTF. CDR3 bases: TGTGCCAGCAGCGTCGAAGCAGCCGGGACAGCCTATGGCTACACCTTC.

This rearrangement joins TRBV5-1 to TRBJ2-2, with 9 bases that match TRBD2. Looked up from germline, CDR1 is SGHRS and CDR2 is YFSETQ. The CDR3 extends over 18 amino acids. Losses at the gene ends were 2 bases for V and 0 bases for J; bases not matched to a gene: 8. CDR3 sequence: CASSFSTSGQANTGELFF. CDR3 DNA: TGCGCCAGCAGCTTTTCGACTAGCGGCCAAGCGAACACCGGGGAGCTGTTTTTT.

The rearrangement joins TRBV5-1 to TRBJ2-7; 14 bases are shared with TRBD2. This CDR3 region has 16 residues. Germline V gene data show CDR1 as SGHRS and CDR2 as YFSETQ. Losses at the gene ends were 4 bases for V and 6 bases for J; bases not matched to a gene: 9. The CDR3 region has the DNA TGCGCCAGCAGCCTCCAGACTAGCGGGGGGGCCGGCGAGCAGTACTTC. Its protein product is CASSLQTSGGAGEQYF. The whole variable domain, remainder taken from reference TRBV5-1 and TRBJ2-7, is KAGVTQTPRYLIKTRGQQVTLSCSPISGHRSVSWYQQTPGQGLQFLFEYFSETQRNKGNFPGRFSGRQFSNSRSEMNVSTLELGDSALYLCASSLQTSGGAGEQYFGPGTRLTVT.

The genes are TRBV6-5 and TRBJ2-2; weak D call: TRBD2 (6 bases). This CDR3 is built from 15 residues. Germline lookup yields CDR1 MNHEY and CDR2 SVGAGI. V was clipped by 6 bases and J by 3 bases, with 14 bases between them. The CDR3 DNA sequence: TGTGCCAGCAGACACCCCGGGAGCCACACCGGGGAGCTGTTTTTT. Translating gives CASRHPGSHTGELFF.

V and J are TRBV6-5 and TRBJ1-1; no clear D gene. The V and J ends lost 6 bases and 7 bases respectively, with 15 bases between them. The CDR3 length is 13 residues. The V gene's germline CDR1 is MNHEY and CDR2 SVGAGI. This chain's CDR3 is CASSPSMAREAFF. The CDR3 region has the DNA TGTGCCAGCAGCCCGTCCATGGCACGTGAAGCTTTCTTT.

This clone was seen only once. The chain has TRBV27 and TRBJ2-3, with TRBD1 matching over 7 bases. J gave up 3 bases and V 0 bases, and 9 bases lay outside the gene matches. The germline CDR1 and CDR2 sequences are MNHEY and SMNVEV (reference sequence). The CDR3 has 17 residues. The CDR3 reads CASSLSNRGGSTDTQYF. The CDR3 nucleotides read TGTGCCAGCAGTTTATCGAATCGAGGGGGCTCGACAGATACGCAGTATTTT.

The chain couples TRBV7-9 to TRBJ2-3, with D tentatively TRBD2 (6 bases). Germline assignment: CDR1 SEHNR and CDR2 FQNEAQ (reference sequence). The CDR3 runs 15 residues. V was cut by 3 bases and J by 6 bases, with 16 bases left in between. This CDR3 is CASSFRGTASDTQYF. In DNA, the CDR3 is TGTGCCAGCAGCTTCCGCGGGACGGCGAGCGATACGCAGTATTTT.

The chain is built from TRBV11-2 and TRBJ2-3; 10 bases fit TRBD2. The CDR3 contains 16 residues. Trimming cost V 5 bases and J 4 bases; bases outside gene matches: 9. The germline V gene has CDR1 SGHAT and CDR2 FQNNGV. In DNA form, the CDR3 reads TGTGCCAGCAGCCCCATAGCGGGGGGTCTTCCAGATACGCAGTATTTT. This gives the protein CASSPIAGGLPDTQYF.